This TCR beta chain was retrieved from a study of blood T cell repertoires in COVID-19. For the study at large: Specimens from acute and convalescent COVID-19 originated in the United States, Italy and Spain. From T cells, B-cell-depleted T cells, or PBMCs came the material, which was cDNA or gDNA.

This clone was seen a handful of times. In germline, CDR1 is MNHEY, CDR2 SMNVEV (reference sequence). This CDR3 is 18 amino acids long. The V segment lost 6 bases and the J segment 7 bases; nucleotides outside the gene matches: 23. Original processing notes: Nucleated cell counts were estimated from reference gene primer amplification. Repertoires were generated with immunoSEQ multiplex PCR, while TCRdb's copy carries only in-frame clones and drops some. V and J calls and clone size are those listed in that table; D and trimming were worked out from the DNA. The data hold roughly 200,000 clones, with nearly 90% observed a single time.

The receptor comes from a woman aged 18-29 years who had recovered from COVID-19. J is TRBJ1-2 and V is TRBV27; TRBD1 aligns across 7 bases. Sequencing was carried out using peripheral blood. CDR3 sequence (DNA): TGTGCCAGCAGACATTTGACCTCTGACACAGGGGATCGCGGTGGCTACACCTTC. It codes for CASRHLTSDTGDRGGYTF.